What follows are 26 T cell receptor beta chains derived from one specimen sequenced in a study of blood T cells in healthy people across ages. Sample-barcoded 5' priming and a J-beta primer mix drove a second PCR of roughly 6 to 12 cycles. TCRdb used MiXCR to reprocess the 5' RACE reads, holding one entry per CDR3 protein. The repertoire includes roughly 800,000 distinct CDR3 sequences, roughly 26% of them detected once, and around 3% sits in the top ten. This sample also appeared in a second study, on T cells of mothers and their children.

The sample was blood. These receptors all stem from a boy between 10 and 17 years old in good health.

This clonotype was seen a few times. J is TRBJ1-4 and V is TRBV3-1, with D unclear. The CDR3 loop spans 11 amino acids. The germline gives CDR1 LGHDT, CDR2 YNNKEL (reference sequence). V lost 4 bases and J lost 14, with 11 bases in between. The CDR3 sequence: CASSRSLSLFF. CDR3 nucleotides: TGTGCCAGCAGCCGAAGCTTGAGCCTGTTTTTT.

This clonotype was counted between two and nine times. The J gene is TRBJ1-4, the V gene TRBV11-2, with D unresolved. The germline gives CDR1 SGHAT, CDR2 FQNNGV. V lost 0 bases and J 10 bases, leaving 9 bases between the germline ends. The CDR3 is 13 amino acids. The CDR3 here is CASSLEFRRKLFF. As DNA, the CDR3 is TGTGCCAGCAGCTTAGAGTTCAGGCGAAAACTGTTTTTT.

The chain has TRBV29-1 and TRBJ1-2; D possibly corresponds to TRBD1 (6 bases). This CDR3 comprises 12 residues. Germline V CDR1 and CDR2: SQVTM, ANQGSEA. The V end was cut by 4 bases, the J end by 0 bases, with 6 bases between. This CDR3 is CSVGTANYGYTF. CDR3 nucleotide sequence: TGCAGCGTTGGGACAGCTAACTATGGCTACACCTTC.

The CDR3 loop reads CASSPREVLHNEQFF. The CDR3 coding sequence is TGTGCCAGCAGTCCCCGGGAGGTTCTTCACAATGAGCAGTTCTTC. The rearrangement uses TRBV6-5 and TRBJ2-1, with TRBD2 identical over 7 bases. From germline, CDR1 is MNHEY and CDR2 SVGAGI. The CDR3 runs to 15 residues. The junction had 9 bases not matched to a gene; V was cut back by 5 bases and J by 5 bases.

The chain uses TRBV28 and TRBJ2-7; D tentatively fits TRBD1 or TRBD2 (6 bases each). Trimming removed 8 bases at V and 6 bases at J, with 14 bases between. The length of the CDR3 is 12 residues. CDR1 MDHEN and CDR2 SYDVKM come from the germline V gene. CDR3 nucleotides: TGTGCCAGCTCGCGGAGGGGGGCCGAGCAGTACTTC. Its protein product is CASSRRGAEQYF.

This clonotype was observed a few times. The chain employs TRBV7-9 and TRBJ2-7; D remains ambiguous. This CDR3 is 14 amino acids long. CDR1 and CDR2 (germline): SEHNR, FQNEAQ (reference sequence). Trimming left V 4 bases short and J 2 bases short, with 12 bases between. CDR3 nucleotides: TGTGCCAGCAGCTACCCGGGCCCTGCCTACGAGCAGTACTTC. Its translation: CASSYPGPAYEQYF.

This chain links TRBV7-9 with TRBJ2-7; 8 bases are shared with TRBD1. V shed 5 bases, J shed 6 bases, and the junction held 6 bases outside the gene matches. CDR3 length: 13 residues. From germline, CDR1 is SEHNR and CDR2 FQNEAQ (reference sequence). This CDR3 reads CASSPRDRPEQYF. The CDR3 DNA sequence: TGTGCCAGCAGCCCCCGGGACAGGCCCGAGCAGTACTTC.

At least ten counts were recorded for this clonotype. The rearrangement uses TRBV12-3 or TRBV12-4 and TRBJ1-3, with 7 positions matching TRBD1. The CDR3 has 14 residues. Losses at the gene ends were 3 bases for V and 4 bases for J; bases not matched to a gene: 3. Here the CDR3 reads CASSFDRAGNTIYF. For the CDR3, the DNA is TGTGCCAGCAGTTTTGACAGGGCCGGAAACACCATATATTTT.

This clonotype was picked up many times. The chain is built from TRBV11-2 and TRBJ2-5, with D uncertain. The CDR3 covers 14 residues. The germline CDR1 and CDR2 sequences are SGHAT and FQNNGV. The V and J ends lost 1 base and 1 base respectively, with 7 bases between them. CDR3 sequence (DNA): TGTGCCAGCAGCTTAGGACAATTCCAAGAGACCCAGTACTTC. Translating gives CASSLGQFQETQYF.

The V call is TRBV7-9, the J call TRBJ1-1, with a tentative D call TRBD1 (6 bases). The V end lost 5 bases, the J end lost 4 bases, and 17 bases lay between the germline ends. The CDR3 consists of 15 residues. Germline loops: CDR1 SEHNR, CDR2 FQNEAQ (reference sequence). The CDR3 loop is CASSGTGLRSTEAFF. In nucleotides, the CDR3 is TGTGCCAGCAGCGGTACAGGGCTCCGCAGCACTGAAGCTTTCTTT.

The chain carries TRBV29-1 and TRBJ2-3; TRBD2 matches 15 bases. This CDR3 is built from 14 residues. Germline V gene lookup returns CDR1 SQVTM and CDR2 ANQGSEA. The junction had 3 bases not matched to a gene; V was cut back by 6 bases and J by 5 bases. This CDR3 is CSVRTSGRVDTQYF. The CDR3 coding sequence is TGCAGCGTGAGGACTAGCGGGAGGGTAGATACGCAGTATTTT.

This clonotype has more than one count but fewer than ten. V is TRBV10-3 and J is TRBJ1-1; D remains ambiguous. Germline loops: CDR1 ENHRY, CDR2 SYGVKD. V lost 2 bases, J lost 4 bases, and 11 bases lay in between. The CDR3 runs 14 residues. DNA of the CDR3: TGTGCCATCAGTGAGAGGCGGGGTGGCACTGAAGCTTTCTTT. Its protein product is CAISERRGGTEAFF.

V is TRBV24-1 and J is TRBJ1-5; 8 nucleotides line up with TRBD1. Looked up from germline, CDR1 is KGHDR and CDR2 is SFDVKD. The CDR3 contains 17 residues. With 4 bases clipped from V and 1 base from J, the junction kept 8 bases outside the gene matches. The CDR3 sequence: CATSEGVDRGSNQPQHF. The CDR3 nucleotides read TGTGCCACCAGTGAAGGGGTCGACAGGGGAAGCAATCAGCCCCAGCATTTT.

The chain carries TRBV15 and TRBJ2-1; D could derive from TRBD1 or TRBD2 (6 bases each). V lost 1 base to trimming and J lost 1 base, with 17 bases between them. This CDR3 has 18 residues. Germline V gives CDR1 LNHNV, CDR2 YYDKDF (reference sequence). CDR3 in DNA: TGTGCCACCAGCAGAGTGGGTTTGGGGGGCCGATCCTACAATGAGCAGTTCTTC. Residues: CATSRVGLGGRSYNEQFF.

This clonotype occurred a few times. The chain has TRBV10-3 and TRBJ2-5; TRBD1 matches at 8 bases. TRBJ2-7 matches the DNA end more closely, so the J call is doubtful. This CDR3 spans 16 amino acids. The germline V gene has CDR1 ENHRY and CDR2 SYGVKD. The CDR3 bases are TGTGCCATCAGTGAGTCAAGGGGGACAGGAGCCTACGAGCAGTACTTC. This gives the protein CAISESRGTGAYEQYF.

In this sample, this clonotype turned up a few times. The chain recombines TRBV20-1 with TRBJ1-2; D is unresolved. The CDR3 runs 12 residues. Germline CDR1 DFQATT, CDR2 SNEGSKA (reference sequence). V was cut by 3 bases and J by 5 bases, with 10 bases left in between. CDR3 amino acids: CSARFLSYGYTF. The CDR3 nucleotides are TGCAGTGCTAGGTTTCTGTCTTATGGCTACACCTTC.

The rearrangement joins TRBV2 to TRBJ2-5; 8 nucleotides agree with TRBD1. The J call may be faulty, since TRBJ2-1 better matches the DNA end. Germline CDR1 and CDR2: SNHLY and FYNNEI. This CDR3 region has 12 residues. This chain's CDR3 is CASSPTGGEQFF. The CDR3 DNA reads TGTGCCAGCAGCCCTACAGGGGGTGAGCAGTTCTTC.

The chain is built from TRBV15 and TRBJ2-4; possibly TRBD1 for D (6 bases). The CDR3 length is 14 residues. V was pared by 8 bases and J by 3 bases, with 14 bases between. Looked up from germline, CDR1 is LNHNV and CDR2 is YYDKDF (reference sequence). The CDR3 sequence is CATQEQGYKNIQYF. CDR3 DNA sequence: TGTGCCACCCAGGAACAGGGTTACAAAAACATTCAGTACTTC.

The chain is built from TRBV6-5 and TRBJ2-5, with 12 bases matching TRBD2. The CDR3 spans 16 residues. Germline V gives CDR1 MNHEY, CDR2 SVGAGI. The ends lost 0 bases at V and 3 bases at J; junction bases unmatched: 2. The CDR3 region has the DNA TGTGCCAGCAGTTACTCACCTAGCGGGGGGGAAGAGACCCAGTACTTC. Amino acid sequence: CASSYSPSGGEETQYF.

V is TRBV6-2 or TRBV6-3 and J is TRBJ1-3; unclear D gene. Germline V gene lookup returns CDR1 MNHEY and CDR2 SVGEGT. The V and J ends lost 1 base and 2 bases respectively, with 9 bases between them. This CDR3 contains 15 residues. CDR3 protein: CASSYYDGTGNTIYF. CDR3 sequence (DNA): TGTGCCAGCAGTTACTACGACGGTACTGGAAACACCATATATTTT.

V is TRBV9 and J is TRBJ2-4; 7 bases line up with TRBD2. Losses at the gene ends were 3 bases for V and 0 bases for J; bases not matched to a gene: 9. This CDR3 comprises 17 residues. Germline CDR1 SGDLS, CDR2 YYNGEE. CDR3 residues: CASSASPGGGAKNIQYF. CDR3 nucleotide sequence: TGTGCCAGCAGCGCAAGCCCGGGGGGAGGAGCCAAAAACATTCAGTACTTC.

Turning to this clonotype: A junction boundary mismatches the germline segment, possibly from a read error. The J gene is TRBJ2-5, the V gene TRBV7-3; D not certain. The CDR3 is made up of 13 amino acids. CDR1 and CDR2 (germline): SGHTA, FQGTGA. The CDR3: CASSPGIQETLYF. The CDR3 bases are TGTGCCAGCAGCCCAGGAATCCAAGAGACCCTGTACTTC. Using reference TRBV7-3 and TRBJ2-5 for the parts outside the CDR3, the full variable domain is GAGVSQTPSNKVTEKGKYVELRCDPISGHTALYWYRQSLGQGPEFLIYFQGTGAADDSGLPNDRFFAVRPEGSVSTLKIQRTERGDSAVYLCASSPGIQETLYFGPGTRLLVL.

J is TRBJ2-5 and V is TRBV7-8, with 7 bases identical to TRBD2. The CDR3 is made up of 16 amino acids. Germline V CDR1 and CDR2: SGHVS, FQNEAQ. J gave up 4 bases and V 1 base, and 9 bases lay outside the gene matches. CDR3 in amino acids: CASSLGLADLIETQYF. As DNA, the CDR3 is TGTGCCAGCAGCTTAGGGCTAGCGGACCTAATAGAGACCCAGTACTTC.

This clonotype has more than one count but fewer than ten. The gene calls are TRBV20-1 and TRBJ2-3; 9 bases match TRBD1. Trimming removed 3 bases from V and 5 bases from J; junction bases left unmatched: 6. In germline, CDR1 is DFQATT, CDR2 SNEGSKA (reference sequence). There are 14 residues in the CDR3. The CDR3 loop reads CSASDRGFRDTQYF. In DNA, the CDR3 is TGCAGTGCTAGTGACAGGGGGTTTCGAGATACGCAGTATTTT.

The DNA for the CDR3 is TGCAGTGCTAGTCGGCTCAATGAGCAGTTCTTC. Translation: CSASRLNEQFF. J is TRBJ2-1 and V is TRBV20-1; D is uncertain. CDR3 size: 11 residues. With 3 bases removed from V and 6 bases from J, the gap between germline ends came to 6 bases. CDR1 and CDR2 (germline): DFQATT, SNEGSKA (reference sequence).

This clonotype was recorded a few times. V usage is TRBV5-6 and J usage is TRBJ2-2; 10 bases map to TRBD1. CDR1 and CDR2 (germline): SGHDT, YYEEEE. Trimming took 4 bases from V and 7 from J; bases not matched to a gene: 7. This CDR3 is built from 15 residues. The CDR3 loop is CASSPGQGGFGELFF. CDR3 in DNA: TGTGCCAGCAGCCCTGGACAGGGGGGCTTCGGGGAGCTGTTTTTT.